This TCR beta chain was observed in a study of T cell changes during pregnancy in multiple sclerosis. Profiling relied on immunoSEQ multiplex PCR, and the TCRdb table lists in-frame clones only, not all of them. The data hold around 33,000 clones, with over 80% observed a single time. Trimming pared 1 base from V and 0 bases from J, leaving 9 bases between. The germline CDR1 and CDR2 sequences are LNHNV and YYDKDF (reference sequence). The CDR3 spans 15 residues. The genes are TRBV15 and TRBJ1-1; the D is unclear. This TCR was recovered from a female donor with multiple sclerosis, enrolled in a pregnancy study. Sequences were derived from CD8+ T cells from peripheral blood mononuclear cells, sampled before pregnancy. The CDR3 nucleotides read TGTGCCACCAGCAGAGGGCGCGGTATGAACACTGAAGCTTTCTTT. Translation: CATSRGRGMNTEAFF. The whole variable domain, filled in from reference TRBV15 and TRBJ1-1, reads DAMVIQNPRYQVTQFGKPVTLSCSQTLNHNVMYWYQQKSSQAPKLLFHYYDKDFNNEADTPDNFQSRRPNTSFCFLDIRSPGLGDTAMYLCATSRGRGMNTEAFFGQGTRLTVV.